The 23 T cell receptor beta chains below were found in one sample sequenced in a study of cytomegalovirus exposure and HLA in healthy donors. The PCR had 60 Vbeta and 13 Jbeta primers. Some clones are missing from TCRdb's copy, which holds only in-frame ones; the method was immunoSEQ multiplex PCR. Counted here are about 160,000 clones, around 80% occurring once; the ten biggest clones make up 6.3%. Input material: PBMCs. The source is a male donor in good health and CMV-seropositive.

V and J are TRBV5-4 and TRBJ1-5, with 7 bases that match TRBD1. The CDR3 has 15 amino acids. Germline V lookup: CDR1 SGHNT, CDR2 YYREEE (reference sequence). Trimming at V came to 0 bases and at J to 4 bases, leaving 4 bases not matched to a gene. The DNA for the CDR3 is TGTGCCAGCAGCTTGGGAGGGACAGATAATCAGCCCCAGCATTTT. As protein: CASSLGGTDNQPQHF.

This clone was counted a few times. The chain joins TRBV14 to TRBJ2-1, with D perhaps matching TRBD2 (6 bases). Per germline, CDR1 SGHDN and CDR2 FVKESK. Trimming shortened V by 5 bases and J by 0 bases, and 11 bases separated the two germline ends. The CDR3 totals 15 residues. The CDR3: CASSISGSSYNEQFF. The CDR3 coding sequence is TGTGCCAGCAGCATATCCGGGAGCTCCTACAATGAGCAGTTCTTC.

The V call is TRBV19, the J call TRBJ2-1; 8 bases are a match to TRBD2. Germline V gene lookup returns CDR1 LNHDA and CDR2 SQIVND (reference sequence). This CDR3 has 13 amino acids. V lost 1 base and J lost 14; bases outside the gene matches: 7. As DNA, the CDR3 is TGTGCCAGTAGTATAGTATCCGGGAGGGGGGAGTTCTTC. It translates to CASSIVSGRGEFF.

J is TRBJ1-1 and V is TRBV5-1, with 11 nucleotides matching TRBD1. The CDR3 covers 15 residues. V trimming: 4 bases; J trimming: 3 bases; junction bases outside the gene matches: 5. Germline values: CDR1 SGHRS, CDR2 YFSETQ. In DNA form, the CDR3 reads TGCGCCAGCAGCCTAAGGGACAGGGGGGACACTGAAGCTTTCTTT. It codes for CASSLRDRGDTEAFF.

V and J are TRBV15 and TRBJ1-5; D gene uncertain. The CDR3 sequence is 17 residues long. V dropped 0 bases and J dropped 0 bases, with 12 bases sitting between them. Germline loops: CDR1 LNHNV, CDR2 YYDKDF (reference sequence). DNA for the CDR3: TGTGCCACCAGCAGAGAACGGTCAGAGGATAGCAATCAGCCCCAGCATTTT. Its protein product is CATSRERSEDSNQPQHF.

The chain combines TRBV25-1 with TRBJ2-1; 11 nucleotides line up with TRBD2. There are 15 residues in the CDR3. V lost 7 bases, J lost 8 bases, and 10 bases stayed unmatched. Germline CDR1 is MGHDK and CDR2 is SYGVNS. The CDR3 sequence is CASKEGLADFHEQFF. In DNA, the CDR3 is TGTGCCAGCAAGGAGGGACTAGCGGACTTCCATGAGCAGTTCTTC.

This sequence joins TRBV5-6 and TRBJ1-1; 7 positions agree with TRBD1. Losses at the gene ends were 1 base for V and 5 bases for J; bases not matched to a gene: 5. The CDR3 has 14 amino acids. The germline V gene has CDR1 SGHDT and CDR2 YYEEEE. The DNA of the CDR3 is TGTGCCAGCAGCTTGAGAGGGGGCCCAACTGAAGCTTTCTTT. Amino acid sequence: CASSLRGGPTEAFF.

This clone was detected only a few times. The rearrangement links TRBV25-1 to TRBJ1-1; 9 bases align to TRBD1. CDR1 is MGHDK and CDR2 is SYGVNS in the germline V gene. The trim removed 5 bases at V and 12 bases at J, leaving 10 bases unmatched. The length of the CDR3 is 13 residues. The CDR3 protein is CASSREGQGETFF. In DNA, the CDR3 is TGTGCCAGCAGTCGAGAGGGACAGGGAGAAACTTTCTTT. The full variable domain, in which reference TRBV25-1 and TRBJ1-1 provide the parts outside the CDR3, is EADIYQTPRYLVIGTGKKITLECSQTMGHDKMYWYQQDPGMELHLIHYSYGVNSTEKGDLSSESTVSRIRTEHFPLTLESARPSHTSQYLCASSREGQGETFFGQGTRLTVV.

The J gene is TRBJ2-3, the V gene TRBV4-1, with D maybe TRBD2 (6 bases). The V gene lost 1 base and the J gene lost 0 bases, with 20 bases spanning the gap. The CDR3 has 19 amino acids. From germline, CDR1 is MGHRA and CDR2 YSYEKL. This chain's CDR3 is CASSQVRAGSGSSTDTQYF. Here the CDR3 DNA reads TGCGCCAGCAGCCAAGTGAGGGCGGGATCAGGTTCTAGCACAGATACGCAGTATTTT.

This rearrangement joins TRBV6-4 to TRBJ2-2; 11 positions match TRBD2. Unmatched junction bases numbered 2, after V lost 6 bases and J lost 5 bases. Germline-derived CDR1 and CDR2 are MRHNA and SNTAGT. There are 14 residues in the CDR3. As DNA, the CDR3 is TGTGCCAGCAGCCGGACTAGCGGGACCGGGGAGCTGTTTTTT. It yields the protein CASSRTSGTGELFF.

The V gene is TRBV29-1, the J gene TRBJ1-1; no clear D gene. This CDR3 spans 11 amino acids. Germline assignment: CDR1 SQVTM and CDR2 ANQGSEA. Trimming pared 6 bases from V and 0 bases from J, leaving 5 bases between. Here the CDR3 reads CSVHLNTEAFF. CDR3 coding DNA: TGCAGCGTCCATCTGAACACTGAAGCTTTCTTT. The whole variable domain, filled in from reference TRBV29-1 and TRBJ1-1, reads SAVISQKPSRDICQRGTSLTIQCQVDSQVTMMFWYRQQPGQSLTLIATANQGSEATYESGFVIDKFPISRPNLTFSTLTVSNMSPEDSSIYLCSVHLNTEAFFGQGTRLTVV.

V usage is TRBV18 and J usage is TRBJ1-5, with D unresolved. Per germline, CDR1 KGHSH and CDR2 LQKENI. Trimming stripped 4 bases from V and 0 bases from J, with 7 bases between. CDR3 size: 14 residues. The CDR3 region is CASSRDYSNQPQHF. The CDR3 region has the DNA TGTGCCAGCTCACGAGATTATAGCAATCAGCCCCAGCATTTT. The variable domain in full, with the rest retrieved from reference TRBV18 and TRBJ1-5, is NAGVMQNPRHLVRRRGQEARLRCSPMKGHSHVYWYRQLPEEGLKFMVYLQKENIIDESGMPKERFSAEFPKEGPSILRIQQVVRGDSAAYFCASSRDYSNQPQHFGDGTRLSIL.

The J gene is TRBJ2-3, the V gene TRBV27, with 11 bases identical to TRBD2. The CDR3 runs to 16 residues. Germline trimming cut 5 bases from V and 4 bases from J; bases unmatched to any gene: 8. CDR1 MNHEY and CDR2 SMNVEV come from the germline V gene (reference sequence). The CDR3 sequence: CASSTGLAGLPDTQYF. CDR3 in DNA: TGTGCCAGCAGTACCGGACTAGCGGGTCTTCCAGATACGCAGTATTTT.

This rearrangement joins TRBV6-5 to TRBJ2-1; no firm D call. Trimming shortened V by 2 bases and J by 5 bases, and 13 bases separated the two germline ends. From germline, CDR1 is MNHEY and CDR2 SVGAGI. The CDR3 covers 15 residues. The CDR3 nucleotides are TGTGCCAGCAGTTACCACCCTCTAGTGGACAATGAGCAGTTCTTC. Protein sequence: CASSYHPLVDNEQFF.

The V call is TRBV7-2, the J call TRBJ2-1, with D maybe TRBD2 (5 bases). V lost 6 bases, J lost 4 bases, and 13 bases lay in between. The CDR3 has 14 residues. The V gene's germline CDR1 is SGHTA and CDR2 FQGNSA. The CDR3 here is CASSPPSGYNEQFF. In DNA, the CDR3 is TGTGCCAGCAGTCCACCTTCGGGATACAATGAGCAGTTCTTC.

The V gene is TRBV7-9, the J gene TRBJ2-1; 11 positions match TRBD2. Unmatched junction bases numbered 6, after V lost 5 bases and J lost 9 bases. The CDR3 consists of 14 residues. Germline-derived CDR1 and CDR2 are SEHNR and FQNEAQ (reference sequence). The CDR3 loop reads CASSDVAGGGEQFF. CDR3 sequence (DNA): TGTGCCAGCAGCGACGTAGCGGGAGGGGGTGAGCAGTTCTTC.

CDR3 nucleotides: TGTGCCAGCAGCCCGGGGATAGGGTCCTACGAGCAGTACTTC. Translation: CASSPGIGSYEQYF. The V call is TRBV5-6, the J call TRBJ2-7, with TRBD2 as a possible D gene (5 bases). The CDR3 consists of 14 residues. V lost 4 bases to trimming and J lost 1 base, with 12 bases between them. CDR1 SGHDT and CDR2 YYEEEE come from the germline V gene.

The V gene is TRBV11-3, the J gene TRBJ1-1, with unresolved D. This CDR3 contains 12 residues. Germline CDR1 reads SGHNT; CDR2 reads YENEEA. V gave up 2 bases and J gave up 10 bases, with 11 bases separating them. Written as DNA, the CDR3 is TGTGCCAGCAGCTTATCGACTGGCATAGCTTTCTTT. It yields the protein CASSLSTGIAFF.

The chain couples TRBV7-8 to TRBJ2-1, with TRBD2 matching over 11 bases. V lost 5 bases and J lost 1; bases outside the gene matches: 4. This CDR3 has 16 amino acids. Per germline, CDR1 SGHVS and CDR2 FQNEAQ. The CDR3 region has the DNA TGTGCCAGCAGCCGGACTAGCGGGCTATCCTACAATGAGCAGTTCTTC. It codes for CASSRTSGLSYNEQFF.

The CDR3 nucleotides are TGTGCCAGCAGCCGGACTGCCCCCTACGAGCAGTACTTC. Its protein product is CASSRTAPYEQYF. J is TRBJ2-7 and V is TRBV6-5, with D perhaps matching TRBD2 (5 bases). CDR1 MNHEY and CDR2 SVGAGI come from the germline V gene. V gave up 6 bases and J gave up 2 bases, with 11 bases separating them. This CDR3 contains 13 residues.

In this sample, this clone turned up a few times. The chain combines TRBV5-4 with TRBJ2-5, with a weak D call TRBD1 (6 bases). V lost 3 bases to trimming and J lost 2 bases, with 17 bases between them. Germline V gene sequence: CDR1 SGHNT, CDR2 YYREEE (reference sequence). This CDR3 region has 16 residues. The CDR3 DNA sequence: TGTGCCAGCAGCTCACCTGGACAGCCGCCTCAAGAGACCCAGTACTTC. This encodes CASSSPGQPPQETQYF.

This chain uses TRBV5-1 with TRBJ2-2, with 9 bases that match TRBD2. The junction had 8 bases not matched to a gene; V was cut back by 4 bases and J by 4 bases. Germline CDR1 SGHRS, CDR2 YFSETQ. This CDR3 has 16 residues. For the CDR3, the DNA is TGCGCCAGCAGCACCGGGACTAGCATTAGCACCGGGGAGCTGTTTTTT. Its translation is CASSTGTSISTGELFF.

The chain joins TRBV18 to TRBJ1-1, with D possibly TRBD1 on 5 matching bases. With 2 bases removed from V and 1 base from J, the gap between germline ends came to 11 bases. The germline V gene encodes CDR1 KGHSH and CDR2 LQKENI. This CDR3 has 15 amino acids. The DNA for the CDR3 is TGTGCCAGCTCACCAGGGGCAGGCGCGAACACTGAAGCTTTCTTT. Translating gives CASSPGAGANTEAFF. The variable domain in full, completed from reference TRBV18 and TRBJ1-1, reads NAGVMQNPRHLVRRRGQEARLRCSPMKGHSHVYWYRQLPEEGLKFMVYLQKENIIDESGMPKERFSAEFPKEGPSILRIQQVVRGDSAAYFCASSPGAGANTEAFFGQGTRLTVV.